What follows describes a single T cell receptor beta chain. Antigen specificity is unknown. The sample is drawn from a study of cytomegalovirus exposure and HLA in healthy donors. Study findings and constraints: Certain sequence variants were highly shared and formed a cluster, and this cluster was likely a sequencing artifact. When presence/absence was analysed, sequencing depth was taken to be roughly uniform across donors.

The PCR used 60 Vbeta and 13 Jbeta primers. Original processing methods: Roughly 11 million shared chains were among some 80 million unique TCR beta chains counted in a later analysis. Data came from immunoSEQ multiplex PCR; TCRdb stores just in-frame clones and leaves some out. V, J and clone size were drawn from that table, and D and trimming were deduced from the DNA. This table has some 140,000 clones, 70% to 80% appearing once. The material sequenced was PBMCs. The receptor comes from a woman between 40 and 55 years old in good health and CMV-seronegative.

CDR3 sequence (DNA): TGCGCCAGCAGGGCGGGTCTGACTGACAATGAGCAGTTCTTC. Translated: CASRAGLTDNEQFF. The rearrangement uses TRBV5-1 and TRBJ2-1, with D possibly TRBD2 on 5 matching bases. CDR3 length: 14 residues. Germline loops: CDR1 SGHRS, CDR2 YFSETQ. The V end lost 5 bases, the J end lost 5 bases, and 14 bases lay between the germline ends.